This T cell receptor (beta chain) was profiled in a study of human T cells and chemical hapten exposure. Study at large: Patients, chiefly female, had alopecia areata, totalis or universalis.

The time point is: patch test 2, 6 weeks after DPC sensitization. Sample treatment: therapeutic diphenylcyclopropenone sensitization with weekly scalp DPC. General study results and limits: With alopecia, donors may have immune responses unlike healthy people's. Among TCRs, those above 1 in 1000 frequency were unaffected by DPC sensitization.

TCRdb re-analysed the RACE reads in MiXCR, keeping a single row per CDR3 protein. The repertoire holds about 50,000 distinct CDR3 sequences, with 9.5% to 10% as singletons. The V gene end was trimmed by 6 bases and the J gene end by 5 bases; junction bases not matched to a gene: 7. The CDR3 extends over 14 amino acids. This clonotype has just a few counts. Its antigen is not identified. This chain connects TRBV12-3 or TRBV12-4 to TRBJ1-1, with 9 bases matching TRBD1. The sequence came from a woman between 50 and 59 years old with alopecia areata. Some clones in this sample may be carry-over from other donors' samples. The sequenced sample was whole blood, obtained in connection with sensitization to the hapten diphenylcyclopropenone (DPC). The CDR3: CASRETGGGTEAFF. The CDR3 region has the DNA TGTGCCAGCAGAGAGACAGGGGGAGGAACTGAAGCTTTCTTT.